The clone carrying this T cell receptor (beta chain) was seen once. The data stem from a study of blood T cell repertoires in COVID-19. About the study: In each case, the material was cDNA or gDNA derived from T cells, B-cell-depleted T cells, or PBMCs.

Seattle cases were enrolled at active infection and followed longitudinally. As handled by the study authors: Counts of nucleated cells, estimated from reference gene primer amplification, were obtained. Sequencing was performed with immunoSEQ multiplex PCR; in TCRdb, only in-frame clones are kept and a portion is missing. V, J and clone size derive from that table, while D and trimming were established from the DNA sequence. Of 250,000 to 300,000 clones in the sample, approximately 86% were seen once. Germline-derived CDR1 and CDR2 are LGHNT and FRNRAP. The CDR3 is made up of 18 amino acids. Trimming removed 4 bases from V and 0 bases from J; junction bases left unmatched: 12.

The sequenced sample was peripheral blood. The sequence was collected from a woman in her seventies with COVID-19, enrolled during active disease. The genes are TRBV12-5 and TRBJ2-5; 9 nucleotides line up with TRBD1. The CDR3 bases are TGTGCTAGTGGTTCCAACCAGCTGGGGACAGGGTACCAAGAGACCCAGTACTTC. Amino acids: CASGSNQLGTGYQETQYF.